Listed below are T cell receptor beta chains from one sample, sequenced in a study of regulatory dendritic cells for organ transplantation. Which antigens these TCRs recognize remains unknown. Clones were read by immunoSEQ multiplex PCR, and TCRdb kept only the in-frame ones, dropping some. Of around 19,000 clones in the sample, 70% to 90% are singletons; the top ten hold about 0.74%. Material for sequencing was naive CD4+ T cells from blood cultured with regulatory dendritic cells. These receptors were taken from a human donor in good health. CDR3s include the opening cysteine and the closing phenylalanine or tryptophan. D genes are given only for firm matches. Part of the rows lack a size; the others show once, few, many or a class for expanded clones.

clone_size: once
v_call: TRBV19
j_call: TRBJ1-2
d_call: TRBD1
cdr3_aa: CASCRGLNYGYTF
cdr3_nt: TGTGCCAGCTGCAGGGGGCTAAACTATGGCTACACCTTC

clone_size: NA
v_call: TRBV5-4
j_call: TRBJ1-4
d_call: NA
cdr3_aa: CASSGGGGQGHEKLFF
cdr3_nt: TGTGCCAGCAGCGGCGGCGGGGGGCAGGGGCATGAAAAACTGTTTTTT

clone_size: NA
v_call: TRBV5-4
j_call: TRBJ2-2
d_call: NA
cdr3_aa: CASSLRAGLNTGELFF
cdr3_nt: TGTGCCAGCAGCTTAAGGGCAGGGCTGAACACCGGGGAGCTGTTTTTT

clone_size: NA
v_call: TRBV25-1
j_call: TRBJ2-7
d_call: TRBD2
cdr3_aa: CASSEYRSGSYEQYF
cdr3_nt: TGTGCCAGCAGTGAATATCGAAGCGGGAGCTACGAGCAGTACTTC

clone_size: NA
v_call: TRBV9
j_call: TRBJ2-1
d_call: NA
cdr3_aa: CASSVAPEGGIQFF
cdr3_nt: TGTGCCAGCAGCGTTGCCCCGGAGGGAGGAATTCAGTTCTTC

clone_size: NA
v_call: TRBV19
j_call: TRBJ2-2
d_call: TRBD2
cdr3_aa: CASRPGLAGANTGELFF
cdr3_nt: TGTGCCAGTAGGCCGGGACTAGCGGGAGCGAACACCGGGGAGCTGTTTTTT

clone_size: NA
v_call: TRBV5-4
j_call: TRBJ2-7
d_call: NA
cdr3_aa: CASSTGTRTGEQYF
cdr3_nt: TGTGCCAGCAGCACCGGGACTCGTACCGGCGAGCAGTACTTC

clone_size: once
v_call: TRBV30
j_call: TRBJ1-5
d_call: NA
cdr3_aa: CAWSVRERSTPQHF
cdr3_nt: TGTGCCTGGAGTGTACGTGAGCGTTCAACCCCCCAGCATTTT

clone_size: NA
v_call: TRBV5-8
j_call: TRBJ2-1
d_call: NA
cdr3_aa: CASSSVRGNEQFF
cdr3_nt: TGTGCCAGCAGCTCAGTACGGGGGAATGAGCAGTTCTTC

clone_size: once
v_call: TRBV11-2
j_call: TRBJ1-1
d_call: NA
cdr3_aa: CASSLSYNTEAFF
cdr3_nt: TGTGCCAGCAGCTTATCCTACAACACTGAAGCTTTCTTT

clone_size: once
v_call: TRBV28
j_call: TRBJ1-2
d_call: NA
cdr3_aa: CASSLYPGRGLYGYTF
cdr3_nt: TGTGCCAGCAGTTTATACCCGGGGCGGGGTCTCTATGGCTACACCTTC

clone_size: NA
v_call: TRBV18
j_call: TRBJ2-7
d_call: NA
cdr3_aa: CASSPKSPRSSYEQYF
cdr3_nt: TGTGCCAGCTCACCAAAGTCCCCCCGGAGCTCTTACGAGCAGTACTTC

clone_size: NA
v_call: TRBV4-1
j_call: TRBJ1-2
d_call: TRBD1
cdr3_aa: CASSQMGQGDYGYTF
cdr3_nt: TGCGCCAGCAGCCAGATGGGACAGGGAGACTATGGCTACACCTTC

clone_size: NA
v_call: TRBV30
j_call: TRBJ1-3
d_call: NA
cdr3_aa: CAWSGGTGNTIYF
cdr3_nt: TGTGCCTGGAGTGGGGGGACTGGAAACACCATATATTTT

clone_size: NA
v_call: TRBV19
j_call: TRBJ2-7
d_call: NA
cdr3_aa: CASSKPNYEQYF
cdr3_nt: TGTGCCAGTAGTAAACCCAACTACGAGCAGTACTTC

clone_size: NA
v_call: TRBV28
j_call: TRBJ1-4
d_call: NA
cdr3_aa: CAIGTGATNEKLFF
cdr3_nt: TGTGCCATTGGTACGGGGGCAACTAATGAAAAACTGTTTTTT

clone_size: NA
v_call: TRBV18
j_call: TRBJ2-5
d_call: NA
cdr3_aa: CASSPGGLLGTQYF
cdr3_nt: TGTGCCAGCTCACCTGGTGGACTTCTCGGGACCCAGTACTTC

clone_size: NA
v_call: TRBV7-2
j_call: TRBJ2-3
d_call: NA
cdr3_aa: CASSLPFLGGTDTQYF
cdr3_nt: TGTGCCAGCAGCTTACCGTTTTTAGGGGGCACAGATACGCAGTATTTT

clone_size: NA
v_call: TRBV4-2
j_call: TRBJ1-1
d_call: NA
cdr3_aa: CASSQRGNTEAFF
cdr3_nt: TGTGCCAGCAGCCAACGCGGCAACACTGAAGCTTTCTTT

clone_size: NA
v_call: TRBV28
j_call: TRBJ2-1
d_call: TRBD2
cdr3_aa: CASSSVLASQFF
cdr3_nt: TGTGCCAGCAGTTCCGTACTAGCGTCGCAGTTCTTC

clone_size: NA
v_call: TRBV7-2
j_call: TRBJ1-6
d_call: NA
cdr3_aa: CASSSRDAISPLHF
cdr3_nt: TGTGCCAGCAGCTCCCGGGACGCGATTTCACCCCTCCACTTT

clone_size: NA
v_call: TRBV7-2
j_call: TRBJ2-2
d_call: NA
cdr3_aa: CASSRPTGGATGELFF
cdr3_nt: TGTGCCAGCAGCCGTCCGACAGGTGGTGCCACCGGGGAGCTGTTTTTT

clone_size: NA
v_call: TRBV5-1
j_call: TRBJ2-3
d_call: TRBD2
cdr3_aa: CASRALAGGADTQYF
cdr3_nt: TGCGCCAGCAGAGCCCTGGCGGGAGGAGCTGATACGCAGTATTTT

clone_size: once
v_call: TRBV7-9
j_call: TRBJ2-3
d_call: NA
cdr3_aa: CASSLGSPTDTQYF
cdr3_nt: TGTGCCAGCAGCCTGGGATCCCCCACAGATACGCAGTATTTT

clone_size: NA
v_call: TRBV7-3
j_call: TRBJ2-1
d_call: TRBD2
cdr3_aa: CASSFSGGARWDNEQFF
cdr3_nt: TGTGCCAGCAGCTTTAGCGGGGGGGCCCGGTGGGACAATGAGCAGTTCTTC

clone_size: NA
v_call: TRBV6-5
j_call: TRBJ2-7
d_call: TRBD1
cdr3_aa: CASRGDRGATYEQYF
cdr3_nt: TGTGCCAGCAGAGGGGACAGGGGGGCGACCTACGAGCAGTACTTC

clone_size: NA
v_call: TRBV6-6
j_call: TRBJ1-3
d_call: TRBD1
cdr3_aa: CASSRTGDGGGTIYF
cdr3_nt: TGTGCCAGCAGTAGGACAGGGGATGGTGGTGGCACCATATATTTT

clone_size: once
v_call: TRBV29-1
j_call: TRBJ2-5
d_call: NA
cdr3_aa: CSVQGGLAQYF
cdr3_nt: TGCAGCGTTCAGGGGGGCTTGGCCCAGTACTTC

clone_size: NA
v_call: TRBV5-1
j_call: TRBJ2-7
d_call: TRBD1
cdr3_aa: CASSLGGTDYEQYF
cdr3_nt: TGCGCCAGCAGCTTGGGAGGGACAGACTACGAGCAGTACTTC

clone_size: NA
v_call: TRBV18
j_call: TRBJ2-7
d_call: NA
cdr3_aa: CASSPFDGYEQYF
cdr3_nt: TGTGCCAGCTCACCTTTTGATGGCTACGAGCAGTACTTC

clone_size: NA
v_call: TRBV4-1
j_call: TRBJ2-3
d_call: NA
cdr3_aa: CASSQDWDSSRTQYF
cdr3_nt: TGCGCCAGCAGCCAAGATTGGGACTCCTCCCGTACGCAGTATTTT

clone_size: NA
v_call: TRBV6-5
j_call: TRBJ2-7
d_call: TRBD1
cdr3_aa: CASSRTGVAEQYF
cdr3_nt: TGTGCCAGCAGCCGGACAGGGGTGGCCGAGCAGTACTTC

clone_size: few
v_call: TRBV7-2
j_call: TRBJ1-3
d_call: NA
cdr3_aa: CASSFYRGNTIYF
cdr3_nt: TGTGCCAGCAGCTTTTACAGGGGAAACACCATATATTTT

clone_size: NA
v_call: TRBV7-9
j_call: TRBJ2-3
d_call: TRBD2
cdr3_aa: CASSLTSGGTDTQYF
cdr3_nt: TGTGCCAGCAGCCTGACTAGCGGGGGGACCGATACGCAGTATTTT

clone_size: NA
v_call: TRBV4-1
j_call: TRBJ1-2
d_call: NA
cdr3_aa: CASSQESTTYGYTF
cdr3_nt: TGCGCCAGCAGCCAAGAATCAACTACCTATGGCTACACCTTC

clone_size: NA
v_call: TRBV5-1
j_call: TRBJ1-2
d_call: NA
cdr3_aa: CASSLDAYGYTF
cdr3_nt: TGCGCCAGCAGCTTGGACGCATATGGCTACACCTTC

clone_size: NA
v_call: TRBV6-5
j_call: TRBJ2-7
d_call: NA
cdr3_aa: CATSSPGSGRKYF
cdr3_nt: TGTGCCACCTCCTCCCCCGGTAGCGGAAGAAAGTACTTC